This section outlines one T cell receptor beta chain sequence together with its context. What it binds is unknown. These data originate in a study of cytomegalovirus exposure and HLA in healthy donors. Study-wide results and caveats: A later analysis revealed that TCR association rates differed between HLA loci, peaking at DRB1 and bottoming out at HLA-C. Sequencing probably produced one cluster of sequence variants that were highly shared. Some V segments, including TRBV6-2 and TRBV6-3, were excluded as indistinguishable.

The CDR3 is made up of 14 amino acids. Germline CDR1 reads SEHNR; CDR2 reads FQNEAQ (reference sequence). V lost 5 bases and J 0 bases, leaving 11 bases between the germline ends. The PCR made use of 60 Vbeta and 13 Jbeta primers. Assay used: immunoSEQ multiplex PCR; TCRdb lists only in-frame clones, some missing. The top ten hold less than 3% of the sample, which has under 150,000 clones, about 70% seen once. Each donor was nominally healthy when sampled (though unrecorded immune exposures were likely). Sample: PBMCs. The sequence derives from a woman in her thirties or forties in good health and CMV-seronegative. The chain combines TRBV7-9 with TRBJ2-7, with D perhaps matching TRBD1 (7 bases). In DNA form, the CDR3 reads TGTGCCAGCAGCCAGGGGGGAAGCTCCTACGAGCAGTACTTC. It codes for CASSQGGSSYEQYF. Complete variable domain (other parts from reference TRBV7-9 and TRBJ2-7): DTGVSQNPRHKITKRGQNVTFRCDPISEHNRLYWYRQTLGQGPEFLTYFQNEAQLEKSRLLSDRFSAERPKGSFSTLEIQRTEQGDSAMYLCASSQGGSSYEQYFGPGTRLTVT.